Sequencing of this T cell receptor beta chain was carried out in a study of shared clonotypes between healthy human individuals (dated by TCRdb to 2018 to 2020). About the full investigation: A couple of women and a few men aged 18 to 49 years were included in the cohort. Per donor, three plates each were used for CD4 naive and CD4 memory, two for CD8 naive, and one for CD8 memory. To estimate repertoire size and how much clonotypes are shared between individuals, the study performed deep sequencing of blood TCR repertoires from about 5 healthy adults. To increase sequencing depth and limit assay-specific biases, TCR repertoire library preparation and sequencing were carried out by different laboratories using diverse techniques. Per donor, leukapheresis produced somewhere between about 0.94 and 10 billion PBMCs. What the study reported, not specific to this receptor: Compared with non-shared clonotypes, clonotypes shared by all four sorted-subset donors had higher generation probabilities. Larger estimated clonotype richness was generally found for naive subsets than for memory subsets. Even with the large sequencing depth, rarefaction of the sorted-subset datasets indicated that sequencing was incomplete. Sampling was restricted to blood, and TCR repertoires in tissue are likely to differ from TCR repertoires in blood. When a handful of donors were compared, the shared fraction of clonotypes was about 5% for naive CD4, less than 4% for naive CD8, 2% to 2.5% for memory CD4, and around 0.4% for memory CD8. Pairwise subsampling led to the expectation that sequencing depth would affect the degree of clonotype sharing among donors. The genetic and exposure-history diversity represented was limited by the small number of donors.

CD8 naive samples were CD45RO-negative cells positively selected for CCR7, giving a CD45RA+CCR7+ population that excluded TemRA cells. The donors were healthy, HIV-negative adults with no recently reported acute infections or vaccinations. Only Caucasian adults living in Nashville, Tennessee, USA were represented among the donors. Blood was collected by leukapheresis, and PBMCs were isolated by Ficoll-Histopaque density gradient centrifugation and then cryopreserved in liquid nitrogen vapor phase. Purity and quantity of every magnetically sorted T cell population were checked by analytical flow cytometry. Genomic DNA was isolated from every sorted fraction and measured by UV absorbance on a Nanodrop 2000c. TCR CDR3 regions were amplified from genomic DNA by multiplex PCR using the deep immunoSEQ assay. Extracted genomic DNA from each cell subset was spread evenly across all wells of several immunoSEQ 96-well plates, with each plate serving as a replicate. Each replicate PCR for sorted subsets received about 180 ng genomic DNA, equal to 30,000 or so T cell genomes. The purified libraries were quantified using a Qubit 3.0 fluorometer, sized with a Bioanalyzer 2100, and then quantified again using the KAPA Library Quantification kit. A separate single-read 150-cycle Illumina NextSeq 550 flow cell was used to sequence each immunoSEQ 96-well plate. The study's processing was this. Because only junctional sequences without quality scores were contained in the immunoSEQ output, filtering matching that applied to full-length reads could not be performed. Sequences were annotated with PyIR, a Python wrapper for IgBLAST v1.9, using IMGT germline references to assign V/J genes and CDR3. Any read was removed if the V/J assignment was weak (E-value above 1e-6), the CDR3 was missing, or the read contained stop codons, out-of-frame junctions, or ambiguous translated residues. V3J clonotypes were defined as sequences sharing an identical inferred V gene, J gene, and CDR3 amino acid sequence. Percentage overlap between repertoires was calculated by dividing the number of shared unique clonotypes by the size of the smaller repertoire. Repertoire richness was assessed with RTK rarefaction, the Chao1 estimator, and Recon v2.1 estimates of unobserved clonotypes. Generation probabilities were computed with OLGA for all TCRbeta clonotypes obtained by the gDNA method from four donors. This immuneACCESS table, as held by TCRdb, lists in-frame sequences with V and J called but not all clones. Of the missing ones, under half trace to an unresolved V gene in checked studies; the others have no known cause. D and trimming come from the DNA, and the V and J calls and clone size come from that table. This sample has about 2 million clones in its table, and about 95% of those were observed once. The ten top clones hold more than 0.9% of the sample.

Of note for this clone: No antigen is known for it. Nothing much larger sits one base from this clone, and base qualities are not available.

The CDR3 goes from the cysteine to the phenylalanine over 17 residues. Of all the DNA, just the CDR3 is kept, 51 bases in frame from base 1. Trimming costs V 5 bases and J 6 bases, and their ends lie 22 bases apart. Reading the germline V gene gives CDR1 SGHAT and CDR2 FQNNGV. This TCR derives from a man younger than 35 in good health. The specimen sequenced was naive CD8+ T cells sorted from blood. Interpreted using the paper, the cell subset or site label stands for: CD45RA+CCR7+. The rearrangement combines TRBV11-2 with TRBJ2-2; the D gene is perhaps TRBD1, on 6 matching bases. The CDR3 reads CASSHTPGQVLAGELFF. The base sequence is TGTGCCAGCAGCCACACCCCGGGACAAGTTCTCGCCGGGGAGCTGTTTTTT.